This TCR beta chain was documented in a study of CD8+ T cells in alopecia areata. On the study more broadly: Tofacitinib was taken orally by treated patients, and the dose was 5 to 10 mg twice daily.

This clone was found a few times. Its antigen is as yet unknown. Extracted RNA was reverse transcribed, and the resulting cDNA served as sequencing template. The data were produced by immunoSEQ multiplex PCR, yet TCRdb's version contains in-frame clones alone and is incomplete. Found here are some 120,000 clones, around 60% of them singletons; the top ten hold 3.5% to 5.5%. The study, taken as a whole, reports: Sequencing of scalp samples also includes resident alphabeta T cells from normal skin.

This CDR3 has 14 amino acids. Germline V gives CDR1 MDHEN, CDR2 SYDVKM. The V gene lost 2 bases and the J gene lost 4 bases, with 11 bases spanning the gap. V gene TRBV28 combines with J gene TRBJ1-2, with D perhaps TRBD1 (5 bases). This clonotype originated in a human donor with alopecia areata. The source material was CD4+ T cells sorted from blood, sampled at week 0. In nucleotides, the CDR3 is TGTGCCAGCAGTTTACGGGACGGACTCTATGGCTACACCTTC. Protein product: CASSLRDGLYGYTF.